The 8 T cell receptor beta chains reported below all come from one sample, sequenced in a study of CD8 T cells in Susac syndrome. Random hexamers were used to reverse transcribe the RNA input (about 0.5 to 1 ug). TCRdb re-called the immunoSEQ multiplex PCR reads through MiXCR, storing one row per CDR3 protein. Of about 160,000 distinct CDR3 sequences listed, 92% are singletons. What was sequenced was CD4+ T cells from PBMCs. The receptors were gathered from a human donor in good health.

Notes on this clonotype: One end of the junction varies from germline; a read error may be responsible. The chain recombines TRBV29-1 with TRBJ2-7, with 8 nucleotides matching TRBD1. The CDR3 is 15 residues long. Germline V gene data show CDR1 as SQVTM and CDR2 as ANQGSEA. The CDR3 sequence is CSVKEEDRVWYEQYF. CDR3 nucleotide sequence: TGCAGCGTTAAAGAAGAGGACAGGGTTTGGTACGAGCAGTACTTC.

The V call is TRBV5-1, the J call TRBJ1-2; D gene ambiguous. The V and J ends lost 0 bases and 0 bases respectively, with 9 bases between them. Germline V gene lookup returns CDR1 SGHRS and CDR2 YFSETQ. The CDR3 sequence is 15 residues long. The CDR3 DNA sequence: TGCGCCAGCAGCTTGGCCGACCCACCTAACTATGGCTACACCTTC. This translates into CASSLADPPNYGYTF.

This clonotype was seen more than once but under ten times. The J gene is TRBJ2-6, the V gene TRBV28; D call uncertain. V was cut by 1 base and J by 2 bases, with 3 bases left in between. This CDR3 has 14 residues. CDR1 and CDR2 from the germline V gene are MDHEN and SYDVKM. The CDR3 loop is CASSLSPGANVLTF. In DNA, the CDR3 is TGTGCCAGCAGTTTATCACCTGGGGCCAACGTCCTGACTTTC.

This chain joins TRBV5-1 and TRBJ1-4; maybe TRBD1 (6 bases). The CDR3 spans 17 residues. With 2 bases removed from V and 0 bases from J, the gap between germline ends came to 14 bases. CDR1 SGHRS and CDR2 YFSETQ come from the germline V gene. DNA of the CDR3: TGCGCCAGCAGCTTATGGGGACACTCTGCAACTAATGAAAAACTGTTTTTT. It translates to CASSLWGHSATNEKLFF. The full variable domain, rest sourced from reference TRBV5-1 and TRBJ1-4, is KAGVTQTPRYLIKTRGQQVTLSCSPISGHRSVSWYQQTPGQGLQFLFEYFSETQRNKGNFPGRFSGRQFSNSRSEMNVSTLELGDSALYLCASSLWGHSATNEKLFFGSGTQLSVL.

This rearrangement joins TRBV5-1 to TRBJ2-2; no clear D gene. The germline V and J ends were trimmed by 0 bases and 2 bases, with 8 bases remaining between them. Germline CDR1 and CDR2: SGHRS and YFSETQ. The length of the CDR3 is 15 residues. CDR3 protein: CASSLVWQNTGELFF. The DNA for the CDR3 is TGCGCCAGCAGCTTGGTGTGGCAAAACACCGGGGAGCTGTTTTTT.

The chain recombines TRBV6-2 or TRBV6-3 with TRBJ1-6, with 8 bases fitting TRBD1. V was pared by 7 bases and J by 4 bases, with 9 bases of the junction left unmatched. The CDR3 has 16 amino acids. CDR1 is MNHEY and CDR2 is SVGEGT in the germline V gene. The CDR3 nucleotides read TGTGCCAGCACCGATCCAGGACAGGGTTATAATTCACCCCTCCACTTT. Protein sequence: CASTDPGQGYNSPLHF.

This chain joins TRBV4-3 and TRBJ2-3; TRBD2 matches 10 bases. This CDR3 has 14 residues. With 2 bases clipped from V and 6 bases from J, the junction kept 2 bases outside the gene matches. Germline CDR1 reads LGHNA; CDR2 reads YSLEER. This chain's CDR3 is CASSQLTSGDTQYF. Here the CDR3 DNA reads TGCGCCAGCAGCCAACTGACTAGCGGGGATACGCAGTATTTT.

The rearrangement uses TRBV10-1 and TRBJ2-5; weak D call: TRBD2 (5 bases). V was clipped by 0 bases and J by 2 bases, with 10 bases between them. The germline V gene has CDR1 WNHNN and CDR2 SYGVQD (reference sequence). The CDR3 loop spans 15 amino acids. The CDR3 reads CASSESATGQETQYF. As DNA, the CDR3 is TGCGCCAGCAGTGAGTCGGCAACGGGGCAAGAGACCCAGTACTTC.